The present entry profiles one T cell receptor beta chain with its context. Its antigen is still unknown. The record originates from a study of T cell repertoires in cytomegalovirus infection. Study details: Recently identified HLA-C-restricted CMV epitopes and well-studied HLA-B-restricted CMV epitopes were used by the study. Matching HLA type and CMV infection were both indicated by public TCR beta signatures. Study results and caveats: The study found HLA-C-restricted CMV-specific TCR beta clonotypes dominating the ex vivo response. Cumulated frequencies of public TCR beta families served to identify carriers of CMV plus the relevant HLA.

TCRdb reprocessed the reads with MiXCR, giving one entry per CDR3 protein. Altogether some 900,000 distinct CDR3 sequences are present, less than 35% being singletons, with the ten largest covering around 12%. The CDR3 is made up of 17 amino acids. The germline V gene encodes CDR1 SGHRS and CDR2 YFSETQ. The J segment lost 2 bases and the V segment lost 1 base, leaving 7 bases of the junction unmatched. Here the sequenced sample was cultured CD8+ T cells from PBMCs, taken from culture after CMV antigen stimulation. The TCR was taken from a human donor in good health (CMV status not recorded). Some clones in this sample may be carry-over from other donors' samples. The gene calls are TRBV5-1 and TRBJ2-1; 9 nucleotides align to TRBD1. The CDR3 reads CASSLSNRDRAYNEQFF. In nucleotides, the CDR3 is TGCGCCAGCAGCTTGTCAAACCGGGACAGGGCCTACAATGAGCAGTTCTTC.